Listed below are T cell receptor beta chains from one sample, sequenced in a study of patients and donors after allogeneic stem cell transplantation. TCRdb itself ran the RT-PCR reads through MiXCR, one entry per CDR3 protein. Of about a million distinct CDR3 sequences listed, about a sixth are singletons. The material sequenced was blood, either unsorted or a sorted T cell fraction (not recorded which). The receptors stem from a human donor who was either an allogeneic HSCT recipient or a stem cell or donor lymphocyte infusion donor (not recorded which). It is not recorded whose cells these are; they may come from a transplant donor. The CDR3 runs from the conserved cysteine through the conserved F or W. The D gene is left open where the match is weak. Rows may omit the clone size; those that give it use once, few, many or a size class.

.	TRBJ2-3	many	TRBV12-3/TRBV12-4	TGTGCCAGCAGTTTCAACAGGGAGACAGATACGCAGTATTTT	CASSFNRETDTQYF
.	TRBJ1-2	.	TRBV19	TGTGCCAGTAGTACCGGGGCAGGGGATGGCTACACCTTC	CASSTGAGDGYTF
.	TRBJ2-7	few	TRBV5-1	TGCGCCAGCAGCTTGCTCTCGCCTTCCTACGAGCAGTACTTC	CASSLLSPSYEQYF
.	TRBJ1-1	many	TRBV12-3/TRBV12-4	TGTGCCAGCAGTCCGAGATCCACCGCGGCTTTCTTT	CASSPRSTAAFF
.	TRBJ2-7	few	TRBV6-5	TGTGCCAGCAGTTACTCACCCCTAGCTGGGGGCAACTACGAGCAGTACTTC	CASSYSPLAGGNYEQYF
.	TRBJ1-2	few	TRBV27	TGTGCCAGCAGTCACCAAACTCGATGGGGGAGTTATGGCTACACCTTC	CASSHQTRWGSYGYTF
.	TRBJ1-2	.	TRBV20-1	TGCAGTGCTAGTTGGGGGCATCGTAGTAACTATGGCTACACCTTC	CSASWGHRSNYGYTF
TRBD1	TRBJ2-1	.	TRBV24-1	TGTGCCACCAGTGATTTGGACAGGGCCAGGAATGAGCAGTTCTTC	CATSDLDRARNEQFF
.	TRBJ2-1	few	TRBV12-3/TRBV12-4	TGTGCCAGCAGTTTACTAGGCACCAATGAGCAGTTCTTC	CASSLLGTNEQFF
.	TRBJ2-7	.	TRBV6-1	TGTGCCAGCAGCCGAACGGCGTATGCTTACGAGCAGTACTTC	CASSRTAYAYEQYF
TRBD2	TRBJ2-1	.	TRBV7-2	TGTGCCAGCAGCTTAGAATCTTCTAGCGGGGCCTTGTTCTTC	CASSLESSSGALFF
.	TRBJ1-3	few	TRBV4-1	TGCGCCAGCAGCCAAGTCGTGGGCTCTGGAAACACCATATATTTT	CASSQVVGSGNTIYF
TRBD1	TRBJ1-1	few	TRBV14	TGTGCCAGCAGCCCTGTCGACAGGGTTGGAGCTTTCTTT	CASSPVDRVGAFF
TRBD2	TRBJ2-3	.	TRBV12-3/TRBV12-4	TGTGCCAGCAGTTTATCTATACTAGCGGGAGCGGCAGATACGCAGTATTTT	CASSLSILAGAADTQYF
.	TRBJ2-2	.	TRBV9	TGTGCCAGCAGCGTAGAACCGTCCCGGGAGCTGTTTTTT	CASSVEPSRELFF
.	TRBJ2-5	many	TRBV5-1	TGTGCCAGCAGTCTAACCGGGCGCCAAGAGACCCAGTACTTC	CASSLTGRQETQYF
.	TRBJ1-2	.	TRBV15	TGTGCCACCAGGAAGGGACGGCCCTCGAGATATGGCTACACCTTC	CATRKGRPSRYGYTF
.	TRBJ2-7	many	TRBV5-1	TGCGCCAGCAGTGGAACCAGGGGCTACGAGCAGTACTTC	CASSGTRGYEQYF
.	TRBJ1-6	many	TRBV12-5	TGTGCTAGTGGGGAGGGAATTAATTCACCCCTCCACTTT	CASGEGINSPLHF
.	TRBJ1-2	few	TRBV6-5	TGTGCCAGCAGTTACTCGGGACGGTCCGGGATAAGGAACTATGGCTACACCTTC	CASSYSGRSGIRNYGYTF
TRBD2	TRBJ2-7	.	TRBV5-4	TGTGCCAGTGGGACTAGCGGGACAGGGGCCTACGAGCAGTACTTC	CASGTSGTGAYEQYF
.	TRBJ2-6	.	TRBV24-1	TGTGCCACCAGTGGGAGGGCGCAAGGGGCCAACGTCCTGACTTTC	CATSGRAQGANVLTF
.	TRBJ2-3	.	TRBV20-1	TGCAGTGCTACCCCTGGAGCAGATACGCAGTATTTT	CSATPGADTQYF
TRBD1	TRBJ2-1	.	TRBV2	TGTGCCAGCACTCCGGACAGGGGTTATGAGCAGTTCTTC	CASTPDRGYEQFF
.	TRBJ1-1	once	TRBV5-6	TGTGCCAGCAGCCCCTACAGGCCACCGAACACTGAAGCTTTCTTT	CASSPYRPPNTEAFF
.	TRBJ2-5	few	TRBV20-1	TGCAGTGCTAGATTAACAGGGCGAGAGACCCAGTACTTC	CSARLTGRETQYF
.	TRBJ1-5	.	TRBV12-3/TRBV12-4	TGTGCCAGCAGTTTAGGACAGATCCGGAGCAATCAGCCCCAGCATTTT	CASSLGQIRSNQPQHF